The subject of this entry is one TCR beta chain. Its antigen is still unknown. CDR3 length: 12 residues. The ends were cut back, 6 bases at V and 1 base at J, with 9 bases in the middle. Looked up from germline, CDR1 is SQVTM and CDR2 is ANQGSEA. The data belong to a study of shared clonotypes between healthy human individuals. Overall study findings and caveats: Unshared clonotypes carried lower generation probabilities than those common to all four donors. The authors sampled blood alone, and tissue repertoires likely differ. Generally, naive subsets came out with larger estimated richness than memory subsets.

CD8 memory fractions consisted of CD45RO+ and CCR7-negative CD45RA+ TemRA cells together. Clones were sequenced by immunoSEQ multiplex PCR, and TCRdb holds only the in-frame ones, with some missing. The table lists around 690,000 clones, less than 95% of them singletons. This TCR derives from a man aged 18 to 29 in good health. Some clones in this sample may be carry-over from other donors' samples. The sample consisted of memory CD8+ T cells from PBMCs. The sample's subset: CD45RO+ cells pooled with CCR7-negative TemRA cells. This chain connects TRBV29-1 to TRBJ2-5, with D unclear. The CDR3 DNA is TGCAGCGTCATACAGACCCAAGAGACCCAGTACTTC. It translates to CSVIQTQETQYF.